The entry below gives a single T cell receptor beta chain sequence along with its context. The antigen remains undetermined. With 60 Vbeta and 13 Jbeta primers, the PCR was carried out. Method: immunoSEQ multiplex PCR; TCRdb's copy keeps in-frame clones and lacks some. The data hold about 140,000 clones, with about 80% observed a single time. These donors counted as nominally healthy when sampled, but unrecorded immune exposures were likely. The V gene's germline CDR1 is LGHNA and CDR2 YSLEER. Trimming removed 0 bases from V and 8 bases from J; junction bases left unmatched: 6. This CDR3 has 15 amino acids. The data are from a study of cytomegalovirus exposure and HLA in healthy donors. Study-wide points: There were about 160 TCR beta chains listed as cytomegalovirus-associated. What TCR beta sequences reportedly achieved was accurate prediction of HLA-A and HLA-B alleles in most subjects. It is likely that the observed cluster of highly shared sequence variants was a sequencing artifact.

This receptor was taken from a man younger than 40 in good health and CMV-seronegative. The rearrangement uses TRBV4-3 and TRBJ2-1; 8 bases match TRBD1. The sequenced sample was PBMCs. The CDR3 DNA sequence: TGCGCCAGCAGCCAAGAGAGACAGGGGAGGTATGAGCAGTTCTTC. This sequence encodes CASSQERQGRYEQFF.